This passage covers 29 T cell receptor beta chains from one sample sequenced in a study of T cells in Graves' hyperthyroidism and ophthalmopathy. RNA transcripts provided the source from which TCR beta CDR3 regions were amplified. HTBI primers were the set used in a first-round RT-PCR of the TCR CDR3. One entry per CDR3 protein results from TCRdb running MiXCR on the multiplex PCR reads. The table shows nearly 600,000 distinct CDR3 sequences, with over 11% occurring only once. Material for sequencing was blood. All receptors derive from a woman in her twenties or thirties with Graves' hyperthyroidism that later progressed to Graves' ophthalmopathy.

This clonotype occurred many times. The V gene is TRBV29-1, the J gene TRBJ1-1; D possibly corresponds to TRBD1 (5 bases). The CDR3 contains 15 residues. The germline gives CDR1 SQVTM, CDR2 ANQGSEA. V was pared by 5 bases and J by 1 base, with 17 bases between. The CDR3 reads CSVRWFPGENTEAFF. The DNA of the CDR3 is TGCAGCGTTCGCTGGTTCCCGGGGGAGAACACTGAAGCTTTCTTT.

This clonotype was detected ten times or more. V gene TRBV18 combines with J gene TRBJ1-1, with a tentative D call TRBD1 (5 bases). This CDR3 has 15 amino acids. Trimming shortened V by 3 bases and J by 4 bases, and 15 bases separated the two germline ends. CDR1 KGHSH and CDR2 LQKENI come from the germline V gene. CDR3 loop: CASSPRRDGSTEAFF. The CDR3 DNA sequence: TGTGCCAGCTCACCGCGGAGGGACGGCAGCACTGAAGCTTTCTTT. The whole variable domain, filled in from reference TRBV18 and TRBJ1-1, reads NAGVMQNPRHLVRRRGQEARLRCSPMKGHSHVYWYRQLPEEGLKFMVYLQKENIIDESGMPKERFSAEFPKEGPSILRIQQVVRGDSAAYFCASSPRRDGSTEAFFGQGTRLTVV.

Many counts were recorded for this clonotype. The V gene is TRBV12-3 or TRBV12-4, the J gene TRBJ2-2, with 7 bases that match TRBD1. Trimming at V came to 8 bases and at J to 2 bases, leaving 8 bases not matched to a gene. This CDR3 spans 15 amino acids. CDR3 DNA sequence: TGTGCCAGCGTACCGGGACAGATAAACACCGGGGAGCTGTTTTTT. This encodes CASVPGQINTGELFF.

V gene TRBV20-1 combines with J gene TRBJ1-4; no clear D. This CDR3 comprises 12 residues. The germline V gene encodes CDR1 DFQATT and CDR2 SNEGSKA (reference sequence). Deletions cut 5 bases from V and 0 bases from J, with 4 bases between. The CDR3 here is CSAGATNEKLFF. The CDR3 DNA sequence: TGCAGTGCTGGGGCAACTAATGAAAAACTGTTTTTT.

The table lists this clonotype with a few counts. V is TRBV6-6 and J is TRBJ2-7, with D possibly matching TRBD2 (5 bases). With 2 bases removed from V and 2 bases from J, the gap between germline ends came to 16 bases. Per the germline V gene, CDR1 is MNHNY and CDR2 is SVGAGI (reference sequence). The CDR3 is made up of 16 amino acids. CDR3 protein: CASSYGGVGVPYEQYF. The CDR3 DNA follows: TGTGCCAGCAGTTACGGAGGTGTAGGCGTCCCCTACGAGCAGTACTTC.

In this sample, this clonotype turned up once. The V gene is TRBV2, the J gene TRBJ1-1; no clear D. V was clipped by 7 bases and J by 5 bases, with 17 bases between them. This CDR3 has 14 residues. Germline loops: CDR1 SNHLY, CDR2 FYNNEI. The CDR3 here is CASTSSGGNTEAFF. In DNA, the CDR3 is TGTGCCAGCACGAGCAGCGGCGGTAATACTGAAGCTTTCTTT.

This chain connects TRBV20-1 to TRBJ2-1; D might be TRBD1 or TRBD2, each matching 5 bases. The CDR3 contains 16 residues. CDR1 DFQATT and CDR2 SNEGSKA come from the germline V gene (reference sequence). V lost 1 base and J 0 bases, leaving 13 bases between the germline ends. The CDR3 region has the DNA TGCAGTGCTAGAGCCAGTGAGGGGATCTCCTACAATGAGCAGTTCTTC. This sequence encodes CSARASEGISYNEQFF.

This clonotype was counted a few times. A read error may explain this, as a much larger clone is one base away. The V call is TRBV7-6, the J call TRBJ2-1; 8 nucleotides line up with TRBD2. The CDR3 covers 13 residues. V trimming: 7 bases; J trimming: 9 bases; junction bases outside the gene matches: 8. Germline CDR1 SGHVS, CDR2 FNYEAQ. DNA for the CDR3: TGTGCCAGCAACGGGGGACTAGTTTTTGAGCAGTTCTTC. Amino acids: CASNGGLVFEQFF.

The table lists this clonotype with a few counts. This chain links TRBV4-3 with TRBJ2-1; 12 nucleotides line up with TRBD1. Per germline, CDR1 LGHNA and CDR2 YSLEER. V was clipped by 3 bases and J by 5 bases; unmatched bases: 5. This CDR3 has 16 amino acids. Here the CDR3 reads CASSHGTGGYDNEQFF. CDR3 DNA: TGCGCCAGCAGCCATGGGACAGGGGGCTATGACAATGAGCAGTTCTTC.

Regarding this clonotype: Since a much larger clone is just one base distant, this may be a read error. The genes are TRBV2 and TRBJ2-1; D perhaps matches TRBD2 (7 bases). The CDR3 totals 15 residues. Per the germline V gene, CDR1 is SNHLY and CDR2 is FYNNEI. For the CDR3, the DNA is TGTGCCAGCAGCTTTCGGGGGGCTAAAAACAACGAGCAGTTCTTC. Translation gives CASSFRGAKNNEQFF.

This clonotype has at least ten counts. The chain couples TRBV7-2 to TRBJ2-7, with D unclear. Trimming shortened V by 6 bases and J by 6 bases, and 18 bases separated the two germline ends. CDR1 and CDR2 (germline): SGHTA, FQGNSA. The CDR3 contains 14 residues. CDR3 amino acids: CASSPGDRAGEQYF. For the CDR3, the DNA is TGTGCCAGCAGTCCTGGGGATAGGGCAGGCGAGCAGTACTTC.

V gene TRBV4-1 combines with J gene TRBJ1-1; the D is unclear. Germline V CDR1 and CDR2: MGHRA, YSYEKL. This CDR3 spans 15 amino acids. V was cut by 3 bases and J by 1 base, with 12 bases left in between. CDR3 in DNA: TGCGCCAGCAGCCAGAGAGCTGGCGCGAACACTGAAGCTTTCTTT. It specifies CASSQRAGANTEAFF.

As for this clonotype: The junction departs from germline at one end; a sequencing error may be responsible. The rearrangement joins TRBV19 to TRBJ2-1, with 10 bases lining up with TRBD2. CDR1 is LNHDA and CDR2 is SQIVND in the germline V gene (reference sequence). This CDR3 region has 19 residues. The CDR3 spells CASSIGSGRFANNRNEQSF. Here the CDR3 DNA reads TGTGCCAGTAGTATTGGTAGCGGGAGGTTCGCCAACAATCGGAATGAGCAGTCCTTC.

This clonotype appeared a few times. V is TRBV24-1 and J is TRBJ1-4; D gene ambiguous. Per germline, CDR1 KGHDR and CDR2 SFDVKD. The CDR3 is 13 amino acids. Trimming removed 2 bases at V and 6 bases at J, with 6 bases between. Here the CDR3 reads CATSDSLYEKLFF. CDR3 bases: TGTGCCACCAGTGATTCTCTTTATGAAAAACTGTTTTTT.

This clonotype was recorded at least ten times. This chain uses TRBV2 with TRBJ2-5; TRBD1 aligns across 11 bases. The CDR3 extends over 14 amino acids. In germline, CDR1 is SNHLY, CDR2 FYNNEI. V shed 8 bases, J shed 5 bases, and the junction held 7 bases outside the gene matches. CDR3 sequence reads: CASGSDRGRETQYF. The CDR3 nucleotides read TGTGCCAGCGGTTCGGACAGGGGGCGTGAGACCCAGTACTTC.

The rearrangement uses TRBV20-1 and TRBJ1-2, with D possibly being TRBD1 (5 bases). With 1 base removed from V and 5 bases from J, the gap between germline ends came to 14 bases. Per the germline V gene, CDR1 is DFQATT and CDR2 is SNEGSKA (reference sequence). The CDR3 extends over 14 amino acids. For the CDR3, the DNA is TGCAGTGCTAGAGTGGGGGGATCTCGGTATGGCTACACCTTC. Translation: CSARVGGSRYGYTF.

This clonotype was seen repeatedly, ten times or more. This chain links TRBV12-3 or TRBV12-4 with TRBJ1-4; D call uncertain. Trimming cost V 6 bases and J 8 bases, with 13 bases left between them. The CDR3 is made up of 13 amino acids. The DNA of the CDR3 is TGTGCCAGCAGCCTAAAACCCTGGGAAAAACTGTTTTTT. Its protein product is CASSLKPWEKLFF.

In this sample, this clonotype turned up many times. The gene calls are TRBV15 and TRBJ2-7, with 7 bases identical to TRBD1. Per germline, CDR1 LNHNV and CDR2 YYDKDF (reference sequence). This CDR3 spans 15 amino acids. Trimming at V came to 0 bases and at J to 5 bases, leaving 7 bases not matched to a gene. The CDR3 protein is CATSRDQGGFDEQYF. CDR3 nucleotide sequence: TGTGCCACCAGCAGAGATCAAGGGGGCTTCGACGAGCAGTACTTC.

V and J are TRBV6-2 or TRBV6-3 and TRBJ2-1; perhaps TRBD2 as D (6 bases). The V end lost 7 bases, the J end lost 6 bases, and 19 bases lay between the germline ends. Germline CDR1 is MNHEY and CDR2 is SVGEGT. CDR3 length equals 15 residues. CDR3 sequence reads: CASTSGLVGGNEQFF. CDR3 nucleotide sequence: TGTGCCAGCACGTCAGGGCTAGTCGGGGGCAATGAGCAGTTCTTC.

The rearrangement joins TRBV30 to TRBJ2-7; D not certain. The length of the CDR3 is 17 residues. Per germline, CDR1 GTSNPN and CDR2 SVGIG (reference sequence). V was clipped by 0 bases and J by 2 bases, with 20 bases between them. In DNA form, the CDR3 reads TGTGCCTGGAGTGTATATCTCACCGGCCACCTAACCTACGAGCAGTACTTC. Translating gives CAWSVYLTGHLTYEQYF.

This clonotype was seen at least ten times. The chain links TRBV5-1 to TRBJ2-7; the D gene is possibly TRBD2 (6 bases). The CDR3 length is 17 residues. Germline values: CDR1 SGHRS, CDR2 YFSETQ. Trimming left V 0 bases short and J 0 bases short, with 16 bases between. The CDR3: CASSLGIEGGPSYEQYF. The CDR3 nucleotides are TGCGCCAGCAGCTTGGGGATTGAGGGAGGACCCTCCTACGAGCAGTACTTC.

This clonotype was counted a few times. The chain joins TRBV19 to TRBJ1-5; D is possibly TRBD1 (5 bases). CDR3 length: 13 residues. CDR1 and CDR2 (germline): LNHDA, SQIVND (reference sequence). V was clipped by 7 bases and J by 2 bases, with 9 bases between them. CDR3 loop: CASKGEGNQPQHF. The DNA for the CDR3 is TGTGCCAGTAAAGGGGAGGGCAATCAGCCCCAGCATTTT. Supplemented by reference TRBV19 and TRBJ1-5, the full variable domain reads DGGITQSPKYLFRKEGQNVTLSCEQNLNHDAMYWYRQDPGQGLRLIYYSQIVNDFQKGDIAEGYSVSREKKESFPLTVTSAQKNPTAFYLCASKGEGNQPQHFGDGTRLSIL.

This clonotype was counted many times. V is TRBV20-1 and J is TRBJ2-1; TRBD2 matches 11 bases. The CDR3 loop spans 17 amino acids. Germline-derived CDR1 and CDR2 are DFQATT and SNEGSKA (reference sequence). V shed 0 bases and J 2 bases; nucleotides not matched to a gene: 6. The CDR3 DNA follows: TGCAGTGCTAGAGATATACTAGCGGGAGATGCCTACAATGAGCAGTTCTTC. Amino acid sequence: CSARDILAGDAYNEQFF.

The chain's CDR3 is CSVEELGEQYF. The CDR3, as DNA: TGCAGCGTTGAAGAGCTCGGCGAGCAGTACTTC. This rearrangement joins TRBV29-1 to TRBJ2-7; no definite D call. CDR1 is SQVTM and CDR2 is ANQGSEA in the germline V gene. CDR3 length: 11 residues. Trimming removed 0 bases at V and 6 bases at J, with 6 bases between.

CDR3 DNA: TGCGCCAGCCGCCTTGACAGCTACCAAGAGACCCAGTACTTC. As protein: CASRLDSYQETQYF. This chain links TRBV10-2 with TRBJ2-5, with D possibly matching TRBD1 (5 bases). Trimming took off 8 bases at V and 0 bases at J, with 13 bases between the two ends. The V gene's germline CDR1 is WSHSY and CDR2 SAAADI. This CDR3 spans 14 amino acids.

This clonotype appeared many times. V usage is TRBV19 and J usage is TRBJ1-1; 9 positions agree with TRBD1. The CDR3 spans 14 residues. J gave up 5 bases and V 5 bases, and 6 bases lay outside the gene matches. CDR1 is LNHDA and CDR2 is SQIVND in the germline V gene (reference sequence). The CDR3 nucleotides read TGTGCCAGTAGTCTACAGGGGGCTGGGACTGAAGCTTTCTTT. This translates into CASSLQGAGTEAFF. Supplemented by reference TRBV19 and TRBJ1-1, the full variable domain reads DGGITQSPKYLFRKEGQNVTLSCEQNLNHDAMYWYRQDPGQGLRLIYYSQIVNDFQKGDIAEGYSVSREKKESFPLTVTSAQKNPTAFYLCASSLQGAGTEAFFGQGTRLTVV.

At least ten counts were recorded for this clonotype. The CDR3 is CASSPVRQGGTEAFF. The CDR3 DNA is TGTGCCAGCAGTCCGGTGAGGCAGGGAGGGACTGAAGCTTTCTTT. The genes are TRBV11-1 and TRBJ1-1, with D maybe TRBD1 (5 bases). The CDR3 spans 15 residues. V lost 6 bases to trimming and J lost 5 bases, with 19 bases between them. Germline CDR1 reads SGHAT; CDR2 reads FQDESV (reference sequence). Full variable domain (remainder filled in from reference TRBV11-1 and TRBJ1-1): EAEVAQSPRYKITEKSQAVAFWCDPISGHATLYWYRQILGQGPELLVQFQDESVVDDSQLPKDRFSAERLKGVDSTLKIQPAELGDSAMYLCASSPVRQGGTEAFFGQGTRLTVV.

The J gene is TRBJ2-2, the V gene TRBV18; D remains ambiguous. The germline gives CDR1 KGHSH, CDR2 LQKENI. The V end was cut by 1 base, the J end by 4 bases, with 7 bases between. This CDR3 comprises 14 residues. The CDR3 DNA reads as TGTGCCAGCTCACCACGAAGTAGCACCGGGGAGCTGTTTTTT. This gives the protein CASSPRSSTGELFF.

V and J are TRBV7-3 and TRBJ2-1, with TRBD2 matching 13 bases. The V gene's germline CDR1 is SGHTA and CDR2 FQGTGA. This CDR3 spans 13 amino acids. Trimming at V came to 8 bases and at J to 15 bases, leaving 10 bases not matched to a gene. This chain's CDR3 is CASGIGTSGIPFF. CDR3 nucleotide sequence: TGTGCCAGCGGCATTGGGACTAGCGGGATTCCGTTCTTC. Full variable domain (outside the CDR3, taken from reference TRBV7-3 and TRBJ2-1): GAGVSQTPSNKVTEKGKYVELRCDPISGHTALYWYRQSLGQGPEFLIYFQGTGAADDSGLPNDRFFAVRPEGSVSTLKIQRTERGDSAVYLCASGIGTSGIPFFGPGTRLTVL.